What follows describes a single TCR beta chain. This sample is drawn from a study of blood T cell repertoires in COVID-19. Study-wide context: The cDNA or gDNA used as material had been derived from T cells, B-cell-depleted T cells, or PBMCs.

CDR1 and CDR2 from the germline V gene are MNHEY and SVGEGT. Trimming cost V 4 bases and J 6 bases; bases outside gene matches: 7. The CDR3 runs 15 residues. The study drew participants aged about 18 to 89 years from some 24 US areas. Grouping used clinical history reported by participants in a survey and questionnaire. The repertoire was sequenced with immunoSEQ multiplex PCR; TCRdb's copy has only in-frame clones and lacks some. The table lists a few hundred thousand clones, roughly 85% of them singletons. The origin of this receptor is a woman aged 40 to 50 with acute COVID-19. This rearrangement joins TRBV6-2 or TRBV6-3 to TRBJ1-5; 9 bases agree with TRBD1. Sequences were obtained from PBMCs or T cells enriched from blood (not recorded which). The CDR3 coding sequence is TGTGCCAGCAGTTGGCGACAGGGGGTCCTTCAGCCCCAGCATTTT. Encoded protein: CASSWRQGVLQPQHF.